Each of the 22 T cell receptor beta chains below was sequenced from the same sample in a study of shared clonotypes between healthy human individuals. The protocol was immunoSEQ multiplex PCR, while the TCRdb copy is restricted to in-frame clones and leaves out a portion. The sample consists of some 2.1 million clones, 93% of them appearing once. The naive CD8 subset, CD45RO-negative cells positively selected for CCR7, excluded terminally differentiated effector memory CD45RA+ cells. The specimen sequenced was naive CD8+ T cells from PBMCs. The receptor source for this set is a man aged 18-30 years in good health. Some clones in this sample may be carry-over from other donors' samples.

The V call is TRBV2, the J call TRBJ2-7, with D possibly TRBD2 on 6 matching bases. The CDR3 has 13 amino acids. In germline, CDR1 is SNHLY, CDR2 FYNNEI. Deletions cut 6 bases from V and 4 bases from J, with 13 bases between. CDR3 bases: TGTGCCAGCAGCATCGGGGGAAAGTACGAGCAGTACTTC. Translation: CASSIGGKYEQYF.

The chain has TRBV27 and TRBJ1-2; 9 bases agree with TRBD1. V gave up 8 bases and J gave up 4 bases; unmatched junction bases: 11. This CDR3 has 15 amino acids. Per the germline V gene, CDR1 is MNHEY and CDR2 is SMNVEV (reference sequence). The CDR3 reads CASRKMDRGGYGYTF. The CDR3 nucleotides read TGTGCCAGCCGAAAGATGGACAGGGGTGGCTATGGCTACACCTTC.

To note about this clone: The junction differs from germline at one of its ends, possibly a read error. V is TRBV19 and J is TRBJ2-1; 10 nucleotides align to TRBD2. CDR1 is LNHDA and CDR2 is SQIVND in the germline V gene (reference sequence). The CDR3 loop spans 16 amino acids. As DNA, the CDR3 is TGTGCCAGTAGTATAGATGGTAGAGCGGGAGGGGATGATCAGTTCTTC. The encoded protein is CASSIDGRAGGDDQFF.

The chain employs TRBV28 and TRBJ2-7; TRBD1 agrees at 11 bases. The CDR3 has 15 residues. Germline V gene sequence: CDR1 MDHEN, CDR2 SYDVKM. V was pared by 4 bases and J by 5 bases, with 7 bases of the junction left unmatched. CDR3 in DNA: TGTGCCAGCAGTTCCCGGGACAGGGGGTGGGACGAGCAGTACTTC. This encodes CASSSRDRGWDEQYF.

This chain joins TRBV2 and TRBJ1-2; D is unresolved. The germline gives CDR1 SNHLY, CDR2 FYNNEI. This CDR3 has 18 amino acids. V was trimmed by 3 bases and J by 6 bases, leaving 26 bases between them. The CDR3 loop reads CASSDIGATIRGFDGYTF. CDR3 nucleotide sequence: TGTGCCAGCAGTGACATAGGAGCTACCATTCGGGGTTTCGATGGCTACACCTTC.

The CDR3 bases are TGTGCCGGGGGGGCGGCGTACGAGCAGTACTTC. This codes for CAGGAAYEQYF. The chain employs TRBV30 and TRBJ2-7, with D possibly TRBD2 on 7 matching bases. From germline, CDR1 is GTSNPN and CDR2 SVGIG (reference sequence). The CDR3 covers 11 residues. V dropped 8 bases and J dropped 4 bases, with 12 bases sitting between them. Supplemented by reference TRBV30 and TRBJ2-7, the full variable domain reads SQTIHQWPATLVQPVGSPLSLECTVEGTSNPNLYWYRQAAGRGLQLLFYSVGIGQISSEVPQNLSASRPQDRQFILSSKKLLLSDSGFYLCAGGAAYEQYFGPGTRLTVT.

The chain couples TRBV6-5 to TRBJ2-1, with TRBD1 identical over 10 bases. CDR3 size: 16 residues. V was clipped by 2 bases and J by 2 bases; unmatched bases: 3. CDR1 is MNHEY, CDR2 SVGAGI, per germline. CDR3 sequence: CASSYGGQGTYNEQFF. The CDR3, as DNA: TGTGCCAGCAGTTACGGGGGACAGGGGACCTACAATGAGCAGTTCTTC.

V usage is TRBV27 and J usage is TRBJ2-1; 7 nucleotides match TRBD2. After removal of 4 bases from V and 8 bases from J, the junction contained 8 bases not matched to a gene. The CDR3 has 14 amino acids. Germline V lookup: CDR1 MNHEY, CDR2 SMNVEV (reference sequence). For the CDR3, the DNA is TGTGCCAGCAGTTCGTGGGAGGGTTATTATGAGCAGTTCTTC. Protein sequence: CASSSWEGYYEQFF.

J is TRBJ1-5 and V is TRBV28; D call uncertain. Deletions cut 5 bases from V and 4 bases from J, with 6 bases between. The germline V gene encodes CDR1 MDHEN and CDR2 SYDVKM. The CDR3 loop spans 12 amino acids. In DNA, the CDR3 is TGTGCCAGCAGTCAACTGAATCAGCCCCAGCATTTT. Its protein product is CASSQLNQPQHF.

This clone was seen a single time. The rearrangement links TRBV25-1 to TRBJ1-2; TRBD1 aligns across 7 bases. The CDR3 extends over 14 amino acids. CDR1 is MGHDK and CDR2 is SYGVNS in the germline V gene. With 6 bases clipped from V and 1 base from J, the junction kept 5 bases outside the gene matches. The CDR3, as DNA: TGTGCCAGCAGGGGGACAGCACATAACTATGGCTACACCTTC. Its protein product is CASRGTAHNYGYTF.

The genes are TRBV5-6 and TRBJ2-5; 9 bases align to TRBD2. The J segment lost 1 base and the V segment lost 4 bases, leaving 8 bases of the junction unmatched. This CDR3 has 16 amino acids. From germline, CDR1 is SGHDT and CDR2 YYEEEE. CDR3 coding DNA: TGTGCCAGCAGCGAACTAGCGGGCCAAACCCAAGAGACCCAGTACTTC. Translation gives CASSELAGQTQETQYF. Looking up the rest from reference TRBV5-6 and TRBJ2-5 gives the full variable domain: DAGVTQSPTHLIKTRGQQVTLRCSPKSGHDTVSWYQQALGQGPQFIFQYYEEEERQRGNFPDRFSGHQFPNYSSELNVNALLLGDSALYLCASSELAGQTQETQYFGPGTRLLVL.

Comments on this clone: At the DNA level, this CDR3 is encoded by other sequences in the same sample as well. V gene TRBV5-6 combines with J gene TRBJ1-2, with TRBD1 as a possible D gene (5 bases). Germline CDR1 and CDR2: SGHDT and YYEEEE. The CDR3 has 12 residues. V dropped 4 bases and J dropped 5 bases, with 9 bases sitting between them. The CDR3 reads CASSPQGYGYTF. The CDR3 region has the DNA TGTGCCAGCAGCCCGCAGGGTTATGGCTACACCTTC.

This chain connects TRBV6-5 to TRBJ2-1; 8 nucleotides align to TRBD1. The CDR3 is 15 amino acids. In germline, CDR1 is MNHEY, CDR2 SVGAGI. With 4 bases clipped from V and 6 bases from J, the junction kept 8 bases outside the gene matches. The CDR3 sequence: CASSLGQGPFNEQFF. The DNA of the CDR3 is TGTGCCAGCAGTTTAGGACAGGGTCCTTTCAATGAGCAGTTCTTC.

The genes are TRBV7-9 and TRBJ2-7; TRBD1 agrees at 7 bases. Germline loops: CDR1 SEHNR, CDR2 FQNEAQ (reference sequence). The CDR3 runs to 15 residues. The ends lost 4 bases at V and 3 bases at J; junction bases unmatched: 9. CDR3 DNA sequence: TGTGCCAGCAGCTCAGCGGACAGGAGGATCTACGAGCAGTACTTC. Protein: CASSSADRRIYEQYF.

This rearrangement joins TRBV28 to TRBJ1-3, with TRBD1 as a possible D gene (5 bases). The CDR3 consists of 14 residues. CDR1 is MDHEN, CDR2 SYDVKM, per germline. The V and J ends lost 2 bases and 6 bases respectively, with 11 bases between them. The CDR3 is CASSLDSGLNTIYF. CDR3 nucleotides: TGTGCCAGCAGTTTAGACAGTGGCTTAAACACCATATATTTT.

As for this clone: The sample carries other DNA sequences with the same CDR3. The genes are TRBV7-9 and TRBJ1-5; no definite D call. This CDR3 has 14 residues. CDR1 and CDR2 from the germline V gene are SEHNR and FQNEAQ (reference sequence). Trimming shortened V by 3 bases and J by 4 bases, and 10 bases separated the two germline ends. CDR3 coding DNA: TGTGCCAGCAGCTTGGGCGGGTTGAATCAGCCCCAGCATTTT. Its protein product is CASSLGGLNQPQHF.

The chain joins TRBV15 to TRBJ2-3; TRBD1 aligns across 9 bases. CDR3 size: 16 residues. Germline loops: CDR1 LNHNV, CDR2 YYDKDF (reference sequence). With V trimmed by 5 bases and J by 2 bases, 8 bases remained unmatched. CDR3 nucleotide sequence: TGTGCCACCAGCGATCAACAGGGGGCAAACACAGATACGCAGTATTTT. Its protein is CATSDQQGANTDTQYF.

This rearrangement joins TRBV9 to TRBJ1-2, with TRBD1 as a possible D gene (5 bases). The V and J ends lost 5 bases and 1 base respectively, with 12 bases between them. CDR3 length: 14 amino acids. CDR1 is SGDLS, CDR2 YYNGEE, per germline. The CDR3 reads CASRSTELNYGYTF. Here the CDR3 DNA reads TGTGCCAGCAGATCGACAGAGCTTAACTATGGCTACACCTTC. Full variable domain (missing parts from reference TRBV9 and TRBJ1-2): DSGVTQTPKHLITATGQRVTLRCSPRSGDLSVYWYQQSLDQGLQFLIQYYNGEERAKGNILERFSAQQFPDLHSELNLSSLELGDSALYFCASRSTELNYGYTFGSGTRLTVV.

The chain is built from TRBV7-9 and TRBJ1-2; 11 nucleotides agree with TRBD1. This CDR3 comprises 14 residues. V lost 5 bases and J lost 4; bases outside the gene matches: 3. Germline CDR1 is SEHNR and CDR2 is FQNEAQ (reference sequence). The CDR3 loop reads CASSRDRGTYGYTF. CDR3 in DNA: TGTGCCAGCAGCCGGGACAGGGGGACCTATGGCTACACCTTC.

The J gene is TRBJ2-7, the V gene TRBV9, with D unresolved. This CDR3 has 14 residues. The germline gives CDR1 SGDLS, CDR2 YYNGEE. V lost 4 bases and J lost 3, with 14 bases in between. CDR3 bases: TGTGCCAGCAGCCCCTCAGGCGGCAACTACGAGCAGTACTTC. This sequence encodes CASSPSGGNYEQYF.

V usage is TRBV11-2 and J usage is TRBJ1-1; D may be TRBD1 (5 bases). This CDR3 comprises 15 residues. Germline CDR1 SGHAT, CDR2 FQNNGV. Trimming pared 0 bases from V and 3 bases from J, leaving 11 bases between. The CDR3 region has the DNA TGTGCCAGCAGCTTAGATTTGTCAGGGTACACTGAAGCTTTCTTT. It is translated as CASSLDLSGYTEAFF.

The rearrangement links TRBV7-2 to TRBJ2-1; no clear D. Between the trimmed V and J ends, which lost 5 bases and 0 bases, there was a span of 17 bases. The CDR3 consists of 17 residues. Germline CDR1 and CDR2: SGHTA and FQGNSA. This CDR3 is CASSTLLGPSSYNEQFF. The CDR3 nucleotides read TGTGCCAGCAGCACCCTATTAGGCCCCAGCTCCTACAATGAGCAGTTCTTC.